The clone carrying this T cell receptor (beta chain) has at least ten counts. Its antigen is as yet unknown. Germline lookup yields CDR1 SGHVS and CDR2 FQNEAQ. The CDR3 covers 12 residues. With 2 bases removed from V and 7 bases from J, the gap between germline ends came to 6 bases. The sample is drawn from a study of T cell repertoires in cytomegalovirus infection. Whole-study context: CMV epitopes, recently identified HLA-C-restricted and well-studied HLA-B-restricted, were used. In public TCR beta signatures, there were indications of both CMV infection and matching HLA type.

TCRdb re-called the reads through MiXCR, storing one row per CDR3 protein. The sample has around 800,000 distinct CDR3 sequences, around a third seen once; the top ten hold 12%. Overall study results and limits: CMV-specific TCR beta clonotypes restricted by HLA-C were the ones dominating the ex vivo response.

This clonotype was obtained from a human donor in good health (CMV status not recorded). Some clones in this sample may be carry-over from other donors' samples. The sample here was cultured CD8+ T cells from PBMCs, taken from culture after CMV antigen stimulation. This sequence joins TRBV7-8 and TRBJ2-1; D is undetermined. CDR3 protein: CASSLSTNEQFF. CDR3 bases: TGTGCCAGCAGCTTATCGACTAATGAGCAGTTCTTC. The full variable domain, in which reference TRBV7-8 and TRBJ2-1 provide the parts outside the CDR3, is GAGVSQSPRYKVAKRGQDVALRCDPISGHVSLFWYQQALGQGPEFLTYFQNEAQLDKSGLPSDRFFAERPEGSVSTLKIQRTQQEDSAVYLCASSLSTNEQFFGPGTRLTVL.